One and the same sample provided the 30 T cell receptor beta chains below, sequenced in a study of T cells in Graves' hyperthyroidism and ophthalmopathy. The CDR3 regions of TCR beta were amplified from RNA transcripts. The HTBI set primed first-round TCR CDR3 RT-PCR. TCRdb used MiXCR to reprocess the multiplex PCR reads, holding one entry per CDR3 protein. Of around 800,000 distinct CDR3 sequences detected, about two fifths appear once; the ten largest clones hold about 8.9%. The sequencing input was blood. These receptor sequences come from a young man with Graves' hyperthyroidism.

Concerning this clonotype: The junction differs from germline at one of its ends, possibly a read error. J is TRBJ2-7 and V is TRBV7-7; D unclear. The CDR3 extends over 13 amino acids. Germline V gene data show CDR1 as SSHAT and CDR2 as FNYEAQ (reference sequence). The CDR3 region has the DNA TGTGCTAGCAGCGTTTTGGTCGCCTACGAGCAGTACTTC. This sequence encodes CASSVLVAYEQYF.

This clonotype was observed at least ten times. The CDR3 loop reads CASSTTGQGLEAFF. Here the CDR3 DNA reads TGTGCCAGCAGCACGACAGGGCAAGGTTTAGAAGCTTTCTTT. The V call is TRBV9, the J call TRBJ1-1; 7 positions match TRBD1. Germline assignment: CDR1 SGDLS and CDR2 YYNGEE. The CDR3 runs to 14 residues. The V and J ends lost 4 bases and 8 bases, in that order; junction bases with no gene match: 11.

This clonotype has at least ten counts. V and J are TRBV12-3 or TRBV12-4 and TRBJ1-1; 7 bases agree with TRBD1. V dropped 5 bases and J dropped 2; count of bases not matched to a gene: 5. CDR3 size: 14 residues. CDR3 in DNA: TGTGCCAGCAGTAGCCACAGGGGTAACACTGAAGCTTTCTTT. Translated: CASSSHRGNTEAFF.

In this sample, this clonotype turned up many times. This sequence joins TRBV7-6 and TRBJ2-7; the D gene is possibly TRBD2 (6 bases). CDR3 length: 13 residues. Trimming took 1 base from V and 6 from J, leaving 10 bases between them. CDR1 and CDR2 (germline): SGHVS, FNYEAQ. The CDR3 reads CASSLELAREQYF. The CDR3 bases are TGTGCCAGCAGCTTAGAACTAGCCCGCGAGCAGTACTTC.

The chain recombines TRBV7-2 with TRBJ1-6; D not resolved. The CDR3 totals 15 residues. Germline CDR1 and CDR2: SGHTA and FQGNSA. Trimming removed 5 bases at V and 5 bases at J, with 13 bases between. CDR3 sequence: CASSQWYANNSPLHF. The CDR3 coding sequence is TGTGCCAGCAGCCAATGGTACGCGAATAATTCACCCCTCCACTTT.

The chain has TRBV12-3 or TRBV12-4 and TRBJ1-1; D is undetermined. V was pared by 4 bases and J by 1 base, with 16 bases between. CDR3 size: 16 residues. CDR3 nucleotide sequence: TGTGCCAGCAGTTACTCGTACACTATTGGGAACACTGAAGCTTTCTTT. The encoded protein is CASSYSYTIGNTEAFF.

The gene calls are TRBV24-1 and TRBJ2-3, with 7 bases that match TRBD1. With V trimmed by 10 bases and J by 2 bases, 11 bases remained unmatched. The germline CDR1 and CDR2 sequences are KGHDR and SFDVKD. The CDR3 consists of 15 residues. In DNA, the CDR3 is TGTGCCACGTCTCCGACAGGGATGAACACAGATACGCAGTATTTT. This gives the protein CATSPTGMNTDTQYF.

This clonotype was found many times. The chain employs TRBV29-1 and TRBJ1-3; D not resolved. Germline V gene lookup returns CDR1 SQVTM and CDR2 ANQGSEA. The length of the CDR3 is 12 residues. V lost 7 bases and J lost 3, with 10 bases in between. CDR3 sequence: CSAYAGGNTIYF. The CDR3 region has the DNA TGCAGCGCATACGCCGGTGGAAACACCATATATTTT. Supplemented by reference TRBV29-1 and TRBJ1-3, the full variable domain reads SAVISQKPSRDICQRGTSLTIQCQVDSQVTMMFWYRQQPGQSLTLIATANQGSEATYESGFVIDKFPISRPNLTFSTLTVSNMSPEDSSIYLCSAYAGGNTIYFGEGSWLTVV.

The J gene is TRBJ1-1, the V gene TRBV12-3 or TRBV12-4; D is unresolved. The germline V and J ends were trimmed by 8 bases and 0 bases, with 10 bases remaining between them. The CDR3 length is 13 residues. CDR3 sequence reads: CASGITVNTEAFF. CDR3 sequence (DNA): TGTGCCAGCGGCATAACCGTGAACACTGAAGCTTTCTTT.

For this clonotype: A much larger clone lies a single base off, so this may be a read error. The chain couples TRBV20-1 to TRBJ1-1, with D unclear. Germline CDR1 DFQATT, CDR2 SNEGSKA (reference sequence). The CDR3 loop spans 13 amino acids. The V end lost 3 bases, the J end lost 0 bases, and 8 bases lay between the germline ends. CDR3: CSASWQMNTEAFF. Written as DNA, the CDR3 is TGCAGTGCTAGTTGGCAGATGAACACTGAAGCTTTCTTT.

This clonotype has a handful of counts. The CDR3 bases are TGTGCCAGCAGCTTTAAAGGGGGTCATGAGACCCAGTACTTC. This translates into CASSFKGGHETQYF. The chain links TRBV7-9 to TRBJ2-5; weak D call: TRBD1 (6 bases). The CDR3 consists of 14 residues. CDR1 SEHNR and CDR2 FQNEAQ come from the germline V gene (reference sequence). The germline V and J ends were trimmed by 3 bases and 5 bases, with 13 bases remaining between them.

This clonotype was recorded many times. This chain connects TRBV19 to TRBJ1-2, with D perhaps TRBD1 (6 bases). V was shortened by 8 bases and J by 5 bases, with 15 bases between the two germline ends. Germline V gene lookup returns CDR1 LNHDA and CDR2 SQIVND (reference sequence). The CDR3 spans 13 residues. DNA of the CDR3: TGTGCCAGTTCTCCCCAAGGGGGGTATGGCTACACCTTC. Its protein is CASSPQGGYGYTF.

The rearrangement uses TRBV7-2 and TRBJ2-5; 10 bases fit TRBD1. With V trimmed by 5 bases and J by 5 bases, 8 bases remained unmatched. CDR3 length equals 15 residues. CDR1 is SGHTA and CDR2 is FQGNSA in the germline V gene. As DNA, the CDR3 is TGTGCCAGCAGCGCTGTGACAGGGGGCCAGGAGACCCAGTACTTC. Protein sequence: CASSAVTGGQETQYF. Supplemented by reference TRBV7-2 and TRBJ2-5, the full variable domain reads GAGVSQSPSNKVTEKGKDVELRCDPISGHTALYWYRQSLGQGLEFLIYFQGNSAPDKSGLPSDRFSAERTGGSVSTLTIQRTQQEDSAVYLCASSAVTGGQETQYFGPGTRLLVL.

A word on this clonotype: Given a much more abundant clone one base away, this may be a read error. The V call is TRBV24-1, the J call TRBJ1-5; 7 bases line up with TRBD1. Germline V CDR1 and CDR2: KGHDR, SFDVKD. This CDR3 is 13 amino acids long. The CDR3 region has the DNA TGTGCCGCCAGTCCGACAGGGAATCAGCCCCAGCATTTT. Translating gives CAASPTGNQPQHF.

This sequence joins TRBV20-1 and TRBJ2-2; 7 nucleotides align to TRBD1. The CDR3 length is 15 residues. The J segment lost 6 bases and the V segment lost 2 bases, leaving 9 bases of the junction unmatched. The germline V gene encodes CDR1 DFQATT and CDR2 SNEGSKA (reference sequence). DNA of the CDR3: TGCAGTGCTAGATTTAGCACAGGGGTCGCCGGGGAGCTGTTTTTT. It encodes CSARFSTGVAGELFF.

This clonotype was counted only a few times. The chain employs TRBV11-2 and TRBJ2-5; TRBD2 matches at 9 bases. Germline CDR1 is SGHAT and CDR2 is FQNNGV. The CDR3 contains 15 residues. Trimming took 1 base from V and 4 from J; bases not matched to a gene: 4. CDR3 sequence: CASSLALAGLETQYF. CDR3 DNA sequence: TGTGCCAGCAGCTTAGCCCTAGCGGGGCTAGAGACCCAGTACTTC.

The chain uses TRBV6-1 and TRBJ1-1; 7 bases map to TRBD1. Trimming removed 8 bases from V and 6 bases from J; junction bases left unmatched: 18. The V gene's germline CDR1 is MNHNS and CDR2 SASEGT. The CDR3 spans 16 residues. The CDR3 spells CASRPVQQGSGAEAFF. As DNA, the CDR3 is TGTGCCAGCCGACCCGTACAACAGGGGAGTGGTGCTGAAGCTTTCTTT.

This sequence joins TRBV4-3 and TRBJ2-7; perhaps D is TRBD1 or TRBD2 (5 bases each). Germline V gives CDR1 LGHNA, CDR2 YSLEER. The CDR3 runs 15 residues. V was pared by 0 bases and J by 3 bases, with 12 bases between. The chain's CDR3 is CASSQDPRGIYEQYF. As DNA, the CDR3 is TGCGCCAGCAGCCAAGACCCGAGGGGCATCTACGAGCAGTACTTC.

With respect to this clonotype: This may be a read error, as it is one base from a much larger clone. This chain connects TRBV10-3 to TRBJ1-5; the D gene is possibly TRBD1 (5 bases). V lost 4 bases and J lost 3, with 10 bases in between. This CDR3 region has 14 residues. The germline V gene has CDR1 ENHRY and CDR2 SYGVKD. CDR3 bases: TGTGCCATCAGTGGAGGGGCAATCAATCAGCCCCAGCATTTT. Translation gives CAISGGAINQPQHF.

Comment on this clonotype: This may arise from a read error, as a much more abundant clone is one base away. No conserved phenylalanine or tryptophan is present at the end of the CDR3, so a read error is the likely explanation. The V and J genes are TRBV5-1 and TRBJ1-1; D not certain. This CDR3 comprises 12 residues. Trimming shortened V by 4 bases and J by 4 bases, and 8 bases separated the two germline ends. Germline loops: CDR1 SGHRS, CDR2 YFSETQ. The chain's CDR3 is CASSQDPTEAFV. For the CDR3, the DNA is TGCGCCAGCAGCCAGGACCCCACTGAAGCTTTCGTT.

The rearrangement joins TRBV24-1 to TRBJ1-1; 9 bases align to TRBD1. The length of the CDR3 is 13 residues. Germline lookup yields CDR1 KGHDR and CDR2 SFDVKD. J lost 8 bases, V lost 5 bases, and 5 bases had no gene match. DNA of the CDR3: TGTGCCACCAGTGCCGGGACAGGGATCGAAGCTTTCTTT. It encodes CATSAGTGIEAFF.

In its sample, this clonotype was seen once. The V gene is TRBV6-5, the J gene TRBJ2-2, with 10 bases aligning to TRBD2. The trim removed 5 bases at V and 5 bases at J, leaving 2 bases unmatched. Germline V gene sequence: CDR1 MNHEY, CDR2 SVGAGI. There are 14 residues in the CDR3. The DNA for the CDR3 is TGTGCCAGCAGTACTAGCGGGATGACCGGGGAGCTGTTTTTT. Translation gives CASSTSGMTGELFF.

The CDR3 reads CASSRGLAGYQETQYF. The CDR3 coding sequence is TGTGCCAGCAGCCGGGGACTAGCGGGGTACCAAGAGACCCAGTACTTC. The chain has TRBV7-8 and TRBJ2-5, with TRBD2 identical over 13 bases. This CDR3 has 16 amino acids. CDR1 is SGHVS and CDR2 is FQNEAQ in the germline V gene. J gave up 0 bases and V 5 bases, and 3 bases lay outside the gene matches.

Details on this clonotype: Its ends do not fully match the called genes, so a read error is possible. The CDR3 reads CASTHRWGFNQPQHF. CDR3 nucleotide sequence: TGCGCCAGCACCCACCGATGGGGCTTCAATCAGCCCCAGCATTTT. This chain joins TRBV7-8 and TRBJ1-5; D is possibly TRBD1 (5 bases). The CDR3 is 15 amino acids. Germline CDR1 SGHVS, CDR2 FQNEAQ.

This clonotype occurred many times. The V and J genes are TRBV9 and TRBJ1-1, with D perhaps matching TRBD1 (5 bases). The germline CDR1 and CDR2 sequences are SGDLS and YYNGEE. The ends were cut back, 2 bases at V and 4 bases at J, with 15 bases in the middle. This CDR3 contains 15 residues. CDR3 region: CASSVGAGMSTEAFF. The CDR3 DNA follows: TGTGCCAGCAGCGTCGGGGCAGGGATGTCCACTGAAGCTTTCTTT.

The V and J genes are TRBV5-1 and TRBJ2-5; tentative D call: TRBD1 (6 bases). Germline V gene data show CDR1 as SGHRS and CDR2 as YFSETQ. This CDR3 contains 14 residues. Trimming removed 8 bases from V and 4 bases from J, with 18 bases in between. The CDR3 spells CASRRQQGGETQYF. The CDR3, as DNA: TGCGCCAGTAGGAGACAACAAGGGGGAGAGACCCAGTACTTC.

The chain recombines TRBV15 with TRBJ2-5, with D unclear. This CDR3 is 14 amino acids long. The V end lost 2 bases, the J end lost 9 bases, and 16 bases lay between the germline ends. The V gene's germline CDR1 is LNHNV and CDR2 YYDKDF (reference sequence). The DNA for the CDR3 is TGTGCCACCAGCAGAAAAGGAAGCAATCAGCCCCAGTACTTC. Its protein product is CATSRKGSNQPQYF.

The chain links TRBV15 to TRBJ2-2, with D uncertain. Germline CDR1 is LNHNV and CDR2 is YYDKDF (reference sequence). V dropped 3 bases and J dropped 1 base, with 15 bases sitting between them. The CDR3 length is 17 residues. This chain's CDR3 is CATSSPGTRGNTGELFF. CDR3 DNA sequence: TGTGCCACCAGCAGTCCAGGAACCCGAGGGAACACCGGGGAGCTGTTTTTT.

This clonotype was detected many times. V gene TRBV20-1 combines with J gene TRBJ2-5; D gene unclear. Germline V CDR1 and CDR2: DFQATT, SNEGSKA (reference sequence). This CDR3 comprises 11 residues. V was pared by 6 bases and J by 5 bases, with 10 bases between. CDR3 nucleotides: TGCAGTGCGCCGAGAGTGGAGACCCAGTACTTC. Protein: CSAPRVETQYF.

This clonotype was recorded many times. Here the CDR3 reads CAASGRANEKLFF. In DNA, the CDR3 is TGTGCCGCGTCAGGGAGGGCTAATGAAAAACTGTTTTTT. The chain joins TRBV10-3 to TRBJ1-4, with a weak D call TRBD1 (5 bases). V was cut by 11 bases and J by 3 bases, with 13 bases left in between. CDR3 length: 13 amino acids. Germline V CDR1 and CDR2: ENHRY, SYGVKD.